Below, one T cell receptor (beta chain) is given with its context. Its antigen is unidentified. A single heparinised draw of around 110 mL on average was taken per donor. This sample stems from a study of beta chain features in type 1 diabetes. Study-wide results and caveats: Insertion counts at VDJ junctions were lower in type 1 diabetes patients, who also showed more deletions there. Moderately but significantly shorter TCRB CDR3s were found in Type 1 diabetes patients in all four CD4+ subsets.

The entirety of the isolated RNA underwent reverse transcription, so expressed TCRB transcripts were sequenced. Regulatory, naive and central memory T cell samples averaged roughly 3.8 million reads. Sequencing was performed with immunoSEQ multiplex PCR; in TCRdb, only in-frame clones are kept and a portion is missing. The table shows about 150,000 clones, with 13% occurring only once. This clonotype originated in a young man with type 1 diabetes. The sequencing input was central memory CD4+ T cells from blood.

Here the CDR3 reads CASSRRDRGLNQPQHF. CDR3 sequence (DNA): TGTGCCAGCAGCCGACGGGACAGGGGATTGAATCAGCCCCAGCATTTT. V gene TRBV13 combines with J gene TRBJ1-5, with 10 bases matching TRBD1. The CDR3 spans 16 residues. The germline V gene encodes CDR1 PRHDT and CDR2 FYEKMQ (reference sequence). Unmatched junction bases numbered 8, after V lost 5 bases and J lost 4 bases.